These 32 T cell receptor beta chains were all obtained from the same sample, sequenced in a study of cytomegalovirus exposure and HLA in healthy donors (dated by TCRdb to the late 2010s). Library method: the immunoSEQ multiplex PCR assay. For the multiplex PCR, a mixture combining 60 forward primers for TCR Vbeta segments and 13 reverse primers for TCR Jbeta segments was used. Drawn from immuneACCESS, this table holds only the in-frame rearrangements with V and J called that TCRdb kept. Clones are partly lost; checked studies trace under half to an unresolved V gene and leave the rest unexplained. The sample has about 140,000 clones on record, around 75% of them singletons. The ten largest clonotypes hold 3.1% of the sample. Sequencing used PBMCs. The receptors shown here come from a female donor in good health and CMV-seronegative.

Only a few counts were recorded for this clone. This rearrangement joins TRBV2 to TRBJ1-2, with TRBD1 as a possible D gene (5 bases). CDR1 SNHLY and CDR2 FYNNEI come from the germline V gene. The ends were cut back, 3 bases at V and 5 bases at J, with 10 bases in the middle. The CDR3 runs to 13 residues. CDR3 coding DNA: TGTGCCAGCAGTGATTTCGGGACTTATGGCTACACCTTC. This encodes CASSDFGTYGYTF.

The V and J genes are TRBV19 and TRBJ2-7; D might be TRBD2 (6 bases). V was cut by 6 bases and J by 0 bases, with 12 bases left in between. The CDR3 is 14 amino acids. The germline gives CDR1 LNHDA, CDR2 SQIVND (reference sequence). For the CDR3, the DNA is TGTGCCAGTAGCCCGACTAGGGCCTCCTACGAGCAGTACTTC. Translating it yields CASSPTRASYEQYF.

The gene calls are TRBV2 and TRBJ1-2; TRBD1 is a possible D gene (6 bases). The CDR3 totals 11 residues. Germline CDR1 is SNHLY and CDR2 is FYNNEI. With 7 bases removed from V and 8 bases from J, the gap between germline ends came to 11 bases. In nucleotides, the CDR3 is TGTGCCAGCAACAGGGAATGGGGCTACACCTTC. Its translation: CASNREWGYTF.

The chain uses TRBV5-6 and TRBJ1-1; 7 positions agree with TRBD1. This CDR3 has 13 residues. Germline values: CDR1 SGHDT, CDR2 YYEEEE. V lost 6 bases and J lost 4; bases outside the gene matches: 6. The CDR3 DNA reads as TGTGCCAGCAACCTACAGGGGTCCACTGAAGCTTTCTTT. Protein: CASNLQGSTEAFF. Combining the CDR3 with reference TRBV5-6 and TRBJ1-1 gives the whole variable domain DAGVTQSPTHLIKTRGQQVTLRCSPKSGHDTVSWYQQALGQGPQFIFQYYEEEERQRGNFPDRFSGHQFPNYSSELNVNALLLGDSALYLCASNLQGSTEAFFGQGTRLTVV.

Note on this clone: A read error may produce the germline difference seen at one junction end. The chain is built from TRBV7-7 and TRBJ2-3; D might be TRBD1 (6 bases). Looked up from germline, CDR1 is SSHAT and CDR2 is FNYEAQ (reference sequence). CDR3 length equals 13 residues. CDR3 nucleotides: TGTGCTAGCAGCCGGGACATTATAGATACGCAGTATTTT. Encoded protein: CASSRDIIDTQYF.

This clone was counted a few times. The rearrangement uses TRBV6-6 and TRBJ2-2, with TRBD1 matching over 8 bases. Germline V gene lookup returns CDR1 MNHNY and CDR2 SVGAGI (reference sequence). V shed 5 bases and J 8 bases; nucleotides not matched to a gene: 7. The CDR3 is 14 residues long. For the CDR3, the DNA is TGTGCCAGCAGTGATCCAGACAGGGGAGGGGAGCTGTTTTTT. The encoded protein is CASSDPDRGGELFF.

This sequence joins TRBV5-4 and TRBJ2-1, with TRBD2 matching 8 bases. In germline, CDR1 is SGHNT, CDR2 YYREEE (reference sequence). V gave up 0 bases and J gave up 5 bases; unmatched junction bases: 4. The CDR3 length is 15 residues. The CDR3 nucleotides are TGTGCCAGCAGCTTGGTAGCGGGGTTTCACAATGAGCAGTTCTTC. Translated: CASSLVAGFHNEQFF.

The CDR3 loop is CASSISGGNTEAFF. For the CDR3, the DNA is TGTGCCAGTAGTATATCGGGGGGTAACACTGAAGCTTTCTTT. This sequence joins TRBV19 and TRBJ1-1; D may be TRBD1 (5 bases). V was cut by 2 bases and J by 2 bases, with 9 bases left in between. Looked up from germline, CDR1 is LNHDA and CDR2 is SQIVND (reference sequence). CDR3 length: 14 residues.

The V and J genes are TRBV6-6 and TRBJ1-2; possible D gene TRBD1, 5 bases. Germline V gives CDR1 MNHNY, CDR2 SVGAGI (reference sequence). The CDR3 length is 14 residues. V was pared by 8 bases and J by 7 bases, with 20 bases between. The CDR3 protein is CASSGAGTTSGYTF. Here the CDR3 DNA reads TGTGCCAGCTCTGGGGCAGGGACTACTAGTGGCTACACCTTC.

V usage is TRBV4-3 and J usage is TRBJ1-2; D is possibly TRBD1 (6 bases). CDR3 length: 13 amino acids. V lost 4 bases, J lost 4 bases, and 10 bases lay in between. The germline CDR1 and CDR2 sequences are LGHNA and YSLEER. The chain's CDR3 is CASSPQGGYGYTF. The DNA of the CDR3 is TGCGCCAGCAGCCCACAGGGTGGCTATGGCTACACCTTC.

This CDR3 is CASSLSLSTDTQYF. The CDR3, as DNA: TGTGCCAGCAGCTTGTCTTTAAGCACAGATACGCAGTATTTT. The V call is TRBV11-2, the J call TRBJ2-3; D gene uncertain. This CDR3 has 14 residues. Germline lookup yields CDR1 SGHAT and CDR2 FQNNGV. V lost 3 bases to trimming and J lost 0 bases, with 7 bases between them.

This clone was observed once. The V gene is TRBV2, the J gene TRBJ1-1; no firm D call. Germline CDR1 and CDR2: SNHLY and FYNNEI. V was trimmed by 3 bases and J by 7 bases, leaving 9 bases between them. This CDR3 has 12 residues. The CDR3 nucleotides are TGTGCCAGCAGTGAGACGGAGGGTGAAGCTTTCTTT. Amino acid sequence: CASSETEGEAFF.

V gene TRBV5-1 combines with J gene TRBJ2-5; 7 bases align to TRBD1. CDR1 is SGHRS, CDR2 YFSETQ, per germline. The CDR3 consists of 13 residues. The V segment lost 5 bases and the J segment 2 bases; nucleotides outside the gene matches: 3. CDR3 residues: CASRQDRQETQYF. The CDR3 DNA follows: TGCGCCAGCAGACAGGACAGGCAAGAGACCCAGTACTTC.

The V and J genes are TRBV27 and TRBJ2-7, with 8 bases that match TRBD2. CDR3 length: 14 amino acids. The germline CDR1 and CDR2 sequences are MNHEY and SMNVEV (reference sequence). With V trimmed by 4 bases and J by 7 bases, 9 bases remained unmatched. This chain's CDR3 is CASSSTPAGGEQYF. DNA for the CDR3: TGTGCCAGCAGTTCCACACCCGCGGGGGGTGAGCAGTACTTC.

V gene TRBV27 combines with J gene TRBJ2-2; tentatively, D is TRBD2 (6 bases). Trimming removed 3 bases from V and 1 base from J, with 9 bases in between. The CDR3 runs 15 residues. Germline V gene sequence: CDR1 MNHEY, CDR2 SMNVEV (reference sequence). CDR3 nucleotide sequence: TGTGCCAGCAGTTTTTTGGGGGGGAACACCGGGGAGCTGTTTTTT. This codes for CASSFLGGNTGELFF.

The gene calls are TRBV5-1 and TRBJ2-3, with D perhaps matching TRBD2 (7 bases). This CDR3 region has 16 residues. V was clipped by 1 base and J by 0 bases, with 12 bases between them. Germline CDR1 and CDR2: SGHRS and YFSETQ. CDR3 region: CASSLWGGLSTDTQYF. CDR3 in DNA: TGCGCCAGCAGCTTGTGGGGGGGGCTTAGCACAGATACGCAGTATTTT.

This clone occurred once. V gene TRBV28 combines with J gene TRBJ1-1; TRBD1 might be the D (6 bases). The V end was cut by 8 bases, the J end by 0 bases, with 13 bases between. The CDR3 is 14 residues long. Germline assignment: CDR1 MDHEN and CDR2 SYDVKM. DNA of the CDR3: TGTGCCAGCGGCCTACAGGGTCTGAACACTGAAGCTTTCTTT. Amino acids: CASGLQGLNTEAFF. The full variable domain, in which reference TRBV28 and TRBJ1-1 provide the parts outside the CDR3, is DVKVTQSSRYLVKRTGEKVFLECVQDMDHENMFWYRQDPGLGLRLIYFSYDVKMKEKGDIPEGYSVSREKKERFSLILESASTNQTSMYLCASGLQGLNTEAFFGQGTRLTVV.

The chain has TRBV4-1 and TRBJ1-5; 8 bases are a match to TRBD1. CDR1 and CDR2 (germline): MGHRA, YSYEKL. The CDR3 is 14 amino acids. The V and J ends lost 5 bases and 4 bases, in that order; junction bases with no gene match: 4. The CDR3: CASSDDRGNQPQHF. The CDR3 DNA reads TGCGCCAGCAGCGACGACAGGGGAAATCAGCCCCAGCATTTT.

The gene calls are TRBV28 and TRBJ2-7; 10 positions match TRBD2. Per the germline V gene, CDR1 is MDHEN and CDR2 is SYDVKM. This CDR3 spans 16 amino acids. The J segment lost 2 bases and the V segment lost 3 bases, leaving 7 bases of the junction unmatched. The chain's CDR3 is CASSLGSGGTTYEQYF. The DNA for the CDR3 is TGTGCCAGCAGTTTGGGTAGCGGGGGGACGACCTACGAGCAGTACTTC.

This chain links TRBV29-1 with TRBJ2-5; 7 positions agree with TRBD1. J was trimmed by 7 bases and V by 4 bases; bases with no gene match: 9. This CDR3 spans 13 amino acids. The germline CDR1 and CDR2 sequences are SQVTM and ANQGSEA. The CDR3 DNA reads TGCAGCGTTGCCGGAACAGGGGCAAGGACCCAGTACTTC. It is translated as CSVAGTGARTQYF.

The chain carries TRBV6-1 and TRBJ2-1; the D gene is possibly TRBD1 (5 bases). The CDR3 consists of 15 residues. From germline, CDR1 is MNHNS and CDR2 SASEGT. The V end lost 7 bases, the J end lost 6 bases, and 19 bases lay between the germline ends. As DNA, the CDR3 is TGTGCCAGCAACCTAAGGGGCGGTCCTCTCAATGAGCAGTTCTTC. Its protein product is CASNLRGGPLNEQFF.

The rearrangement joins TRBV19 to TRBJ1-5, with 8 bases lining up with TRBD1. Germline CDR1 reads LNHDA; CDR2 reads SQIVND (reference sequence). There are 16 residues in the CDR3. The J segment lost 5 bases and the V segment lost 0 bases, leaving 6 bases of the junction unmatched. The CDR3, as DNA: TGTGCCAGTAGTATAGAGCGACAGGGGCTATATCAGCCCCAGCATTTT. This translates into CASSIERQGLYQPQHF.

This chain joins TRBV5-4 and TRBJ2-7; 7 bases fit TRBD2. The CDR3 covers 13 residues. V gave up 4 bases and J gave up 3 bases; unmatched junction bases: 4. Germline CDR1 SGHNT, CDR2 YYREEE (reference sequence). The CDR3 sequence: CASSPPGGYEQYF. CDR3 nucleotides: TGTGCCAGCAGCCCTCCGGGGGGCTACGAGCAGTACTTC.

Details on this clone: It is likely a read error, because the conserved phenylalanine at the end of the CDR3 is missing. The DNA is omitted, as the CDR3 cannot be located on it reliably, and the CDR3 follows TCRdb's listing. The J gene is TRBJ1-1, the V gene TRBV7-9. The CDR3 length is 10 residues, termini included. Germline V CDR1 and CDR2: SEHNR, FQNEAQ (reference sequence). The CDR3 sequence is CASGPPFGVV.

This chain links TRBV7-2 with TRBJ2-7; 9 nucleotides match TRBD2. The CDR3 length is 14 residues. V dropped 5 bases and J dropped 1; count of bases not matched to a gene: 3. Germline V gene lookup returns CDR1 SGHTA and CDR2 FQGNSA. In DNA, the CDR3 is TGTGCCAGCAGCACGGCGGGAGGGTCCTACGAGCAGTACTTC. It codes for CASSTAGGSYEQYF.

This clone has only one observation. The V call is TRBV30, the J call TRBJ2-7; D is uncertain. V was cut by 3 bases and J by 4 bases, with 7 bases left in between. Germline V gene sequence: CDR1 GTSNPN, CDR2 SVGIG (reference sequence). CDR3 size: 11 residues. The CDR3 nucleotides are TGTGCCTGGAGCCAAAAATACGAGCAGTACTTC. Translating gives CAWSQKYEQYF. Full variable domain (remainder filled in from reference TRBV30 and TRBJ2-7): SQTIHQWPATLVQPVGSPLSLECTVEGTSNPNLYWYRQAAGRGLQLLFYSVGIGQISSEVPQNLSASRPQDRQFILSSKKLLLSDSGFYLCAWSQKYEQYFGPGTRLTVT.

This chain links TRBV5-4 with TRBJ2-3; D may be TRBD2 (5 bases). Germline assignment: CDR1 SGHNT and CDR2 YYREEE (reference sequence). V gave up 7 bases and J gave up 0 bases, with 15 bases separating them. The CDR3 contains 15 residues. CDR3 region: CASGKTGKSTDTQYF. DNA of the CDR3: TGTGCCAGCGGTAAGACCGGGAAAAGCACAGATACGCAGTATTTT.

This chain uses TRBV7-6 with TRBJ1-6; tentative D call: TRBD1 (5 bases). CDR1 is SGHVS and CDR2 is FNYEAQ in the germline V gene. The CDR3 consists of 14 residues. The V and J ends lost 5 bases and 9 bases respectively, with 14 bases between them. The CDR3, as DNA: TGTGCCAGCAGCCAAGGGACTCCCGTTTCACCCCTCCACTTT. It yields the protein CASSQGTPVSPLHF.

This clone was found a few times. V and J are TRBV7-9 and TRBJ1-1; a possible D gene is TRBD1 (6 bases). The CDR3 loop spans 12 amino acids. Deletions cut 6 bases from V and 4 bases from J, with 9 bases between. Germline V gene lookup returns CDR1 SEHNR and CDR2 FQNEAQ (reference sequence). In nucleotides, the CDR3 is TGTGCCAGCAGTAGGGGGACCACTGAAGCTTTCTTT. Protein product: CASSRGTTEAFF.

The rearrangement uses TRBV2 and TRBJ2-7; the D is unclear. The germline CDR1 and CDR2 sequences are SNHLY and FYNNEI. The CDR3 contains 11 residues. V lost 1 base, J lost 8 bases, and 6 bases lay in between. The CDR3 bases are TGTGCCAGCAGTGAAGAGAGTAAGCAGTACTTC. Translation gives CASSEESKQYF.

This chain joins TRBV10-3 and TRBJ1-1, with D perhaps matching TRBD1 (6 bases). This CDR3 comprises 16 residues. Between the trimmed V and J ends, which lost 0 bases and 0 bases, there was a span of 11 bases. Germline V gives CDR1 ENHRY, CDR2 SYGVKD. The CDR3 coding sequence is TGTGCCATCAGTGAGTCAGCAGGGGTCATGAACACTGAAGCTTTCTTT. It translates to CAISESAGVMNTEAFF.

The V gene is TRBV7-2, the J gene TRBJ2-1; TRBD2 is a possible D gene (5 bases). CDR1 and CDR2 from the germline V gene are SGHTA and FQGNSA. Trimming took off 2 bases at V and 4 bases at J, with 15 bases between the two ends. CDR3 length: 16 amino acids. CDR3 sequence (DNA): TGTGCCAGCAGCTTAACCCCTAGCAATTCATACAATGAGCAGTTCTTC. Its translation: CASSLTPSNSYNEQFF.